This entry lists 6 T cell receptor beta chains sequenced from one sample in a study of cytomegalovirus exposure and HLA in healthy donors. PCR primers comprised 60 Vbeta and 13 Jbeta primers. Using immunoSEQ multiplex PCR, the repertoire was profiled, and TCRdb retains in-frame clones only, with some absent. Of over 100,000 clones in the sample, approximately 71% are singletons; the top ten hold roughly 5.3%. The material sequenced was PBMCs. The receptor set was obtained from a woman in her seventies in good health and CMV-seropositive.

This clone was detected only a few times. The V and J genes are TRBV19 and TRBJ2-3, with TRBD2 matching 8 bases. Germline V lookup: CDR1 LNHDA, CDR2 SQIVND (reference sequence). With V trimmed by 4 bases and J by 0 bases, 3 bases remained unmatched. This CDR3 has 15 residues. Here the CDR3 reads CASSKLAVSTDTQYF. As DNA, the CDR3 is TGTGCCAGTAGTAAACTAGCGGTGAGCACAGATACGCAGTATTTT.

A single count supports this clone. The V call is TRBV7-9, the J call TRBJ1-5; 7 bases are a match to TRBD1. V was pared by 5 bases and J by 3 bases, with 4 bases of the junction left unmatched. The CDR3 has 14 amino acids. Per germline, CDR1 SEHNR and CDR2 FQNEAQ (reference sequence). Here the CDR3 reads CASSAGTVNQPQHF. In DNA form, the CDR3 reads TGTGCCAGCAGCGCCGGGACAGTCAATCAGCCCCAGCATTTT.

This chain links TRBV6-5 with TRBJ1-3; D perhaps matches TRBD1 (5 bases). Trimming left V 4 bases short and J 0 bases short, with 13 bases between. From germline, CDR1 is MNHEY and CDR2 SVGAGI. The CDR3 runs to 16 residues. CDR3 DNA sequence: TGTGCCAGCAGTTCAGGAGGGACTAGCTCTGGAAACACCATATATTTT. Its protein is CASSSGGTSSGNTIYF.

The chain uses TRBV19 and TRBJ2-3; 9 nucleotides align to TRBD2. V dropped 5 bases and J dropped 0; count of bases not matched to a gene: 15. The germline V gene encodes CDR1 LNHDA and CDR2 SQIVND (reference sequence). The CDR3 spans 19 residues. CDR3 coding DNA: TGTGCCAGTAGTTCAGACCCAGCGGGGGGCCGCCTAAGCACAGATACGCAGTATTTT. Amino acids: CASSSDPAGGRLSTDTQYF.

This clone was observed a handful of times. The chain joins TRBV11-2 to TRBJ2-3; 11 bases align to TRBD2. Trimming cost V 3 bases and J 2 bases; bases outside gene matches: 10. The V gene's germline CDR1 is SGHAT and CDR2 FQNNGV. There are 18 residues in the CDR3. This CDR3 reads CASSLTSGTYGNTDTQYF. The CDR3 nucleotides are TGTGCCAGCAGCTTGACTAGCGGGACGTACGGGAACACAGATACGCAGTATTTT.

This rearrangement joins TRBV29-1 to TRBJ2-3; D call uncertain. Germline V gene data show CDR1 as SQVTM and CDR2 as ANQGSEA. The length of the CDR3 is 11 residues. Trimming took off 6 bases at V and 11 bases at J, with 15 bases between the two ends. The CDR3 coding sequence is TGCAGCGTCCTAGATCCCGTACGGCAGTATTTT. It encodes CSVLDPVRQYF.